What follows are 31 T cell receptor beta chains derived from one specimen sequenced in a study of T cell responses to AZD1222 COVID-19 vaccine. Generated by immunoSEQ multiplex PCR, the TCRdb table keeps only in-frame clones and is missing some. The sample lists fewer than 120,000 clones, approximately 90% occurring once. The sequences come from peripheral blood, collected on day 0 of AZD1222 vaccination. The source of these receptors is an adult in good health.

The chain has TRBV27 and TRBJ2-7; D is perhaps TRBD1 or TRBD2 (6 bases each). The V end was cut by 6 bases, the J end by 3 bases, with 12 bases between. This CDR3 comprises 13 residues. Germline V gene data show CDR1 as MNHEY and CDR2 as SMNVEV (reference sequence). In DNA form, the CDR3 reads TGTGCCAGCAGAAGGGGGGTCGGCTACGAGCAGTACTTC. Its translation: CASRRGVGYEQYF.

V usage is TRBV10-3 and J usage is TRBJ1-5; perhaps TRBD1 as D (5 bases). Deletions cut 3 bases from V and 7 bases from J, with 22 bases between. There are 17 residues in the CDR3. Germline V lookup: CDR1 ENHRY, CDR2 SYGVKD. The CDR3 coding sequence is TGTGCCATCAGTGATGGGGGAGCGGGGAGCCTCGGACAGCCCCAGCATTTT. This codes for CAISDGGAGSLGQPQHF.

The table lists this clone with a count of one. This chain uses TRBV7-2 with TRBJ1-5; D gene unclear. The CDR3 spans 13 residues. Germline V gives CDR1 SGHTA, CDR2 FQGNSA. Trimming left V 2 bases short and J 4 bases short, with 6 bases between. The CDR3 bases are TGTGCCAGCAGCTTACGACTGAATCAGCCCCAGCATTTT. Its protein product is CASSLRLNQPQHF.

The CDR3 is CASSSSYQPQHF. The CDR3 DNA sequence: TGTGCCAGCAGTTCATCCTATCAGCCCCAGCATTTT. This chain joins TRBV28 and TRBJ1-5; no definite D call. Germline values: CDR1 MDHEN, CDR2 SYDVKM. This CDR3 spans 12 amino acids. V lost 4 bases and J lost 5, with 6 bases in between.

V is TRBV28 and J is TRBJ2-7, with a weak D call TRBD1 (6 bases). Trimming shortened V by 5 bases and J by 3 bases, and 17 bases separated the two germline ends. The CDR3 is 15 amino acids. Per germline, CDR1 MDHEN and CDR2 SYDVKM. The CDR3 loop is CASSPIGVRGYEQYF. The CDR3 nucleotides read TGTGCCAGCAGTCCAATCGGGGTCAGGGGCTACGAGCAGTACTTC.

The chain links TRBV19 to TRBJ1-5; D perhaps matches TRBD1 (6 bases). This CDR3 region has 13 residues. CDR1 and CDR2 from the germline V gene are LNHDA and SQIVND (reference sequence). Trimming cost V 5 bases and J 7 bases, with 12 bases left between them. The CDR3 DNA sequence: TGTGCCAGTAGTGAACAGGGTGGGCAGCCCCAGCATTTT. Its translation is CASSEQGGQPQHF. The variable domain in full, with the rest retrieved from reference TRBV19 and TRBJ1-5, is DGGITQSPKYLFRKEGQNVTLSCEQNLNHDAMYWYRQDPGQGLRLIYYSQIVNDFQKGDIAEGYSVSREKKESFPLTVTSAQKNPTAFYLCASSEQGGQPQHFGDGTRLSIL.

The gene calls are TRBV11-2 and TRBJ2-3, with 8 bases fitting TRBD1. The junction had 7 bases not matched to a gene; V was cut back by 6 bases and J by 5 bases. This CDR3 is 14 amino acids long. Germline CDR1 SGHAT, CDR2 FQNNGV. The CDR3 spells CASRQDRAGDTQYF. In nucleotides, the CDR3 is TGTGCCAGCAGACAGGACAGGGCCGGAGATACGCAGTATTTT.

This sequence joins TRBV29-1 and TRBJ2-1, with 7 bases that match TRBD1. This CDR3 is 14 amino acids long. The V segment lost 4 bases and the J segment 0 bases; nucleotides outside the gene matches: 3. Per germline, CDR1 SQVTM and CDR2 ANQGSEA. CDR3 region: CSVGGQVSYNEQFF. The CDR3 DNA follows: TGCAGCGTTGGTGGACAGGTCTCCTACAATGAGCAGTTCTTC.

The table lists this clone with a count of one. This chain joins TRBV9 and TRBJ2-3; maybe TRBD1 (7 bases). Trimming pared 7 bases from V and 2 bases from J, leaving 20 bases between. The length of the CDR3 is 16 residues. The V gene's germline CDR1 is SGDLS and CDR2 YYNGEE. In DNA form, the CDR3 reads TGTGCCAGCGCTCTGAGGCAGGGGGGAACCACAGATACGCAGTATTTT. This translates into CASALRQGGTTDTQYF. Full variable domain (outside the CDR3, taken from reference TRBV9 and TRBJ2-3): DSGVTQTPKHLITATGQRVTLRCSPRSGDLSVYWYQQSLDQGLQFLIQYYNGEERAKGNILERFSAQQFPDLHSELNLSSLELGDSALYFCASALRQGGTTDTQYFGPGTRLTVL.

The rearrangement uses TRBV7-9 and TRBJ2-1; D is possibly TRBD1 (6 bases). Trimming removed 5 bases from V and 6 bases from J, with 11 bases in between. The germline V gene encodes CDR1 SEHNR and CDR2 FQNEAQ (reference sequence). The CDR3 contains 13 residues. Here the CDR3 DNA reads TGTGCCAGCAGCCCCGGACAGTTCAATGAGCAGTTCTTC. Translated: CASSPGQFNEQFF.

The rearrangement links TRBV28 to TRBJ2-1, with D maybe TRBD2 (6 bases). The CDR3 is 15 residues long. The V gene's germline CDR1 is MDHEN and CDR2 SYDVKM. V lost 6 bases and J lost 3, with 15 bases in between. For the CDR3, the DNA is TGTGCCAGCAGGGCCGAAGGCGGGAACTACAATGAGCAGTTCTTC. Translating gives CASRAEGGNYNEQFF. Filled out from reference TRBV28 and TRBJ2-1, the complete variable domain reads DVKVTQSSRYLVKRTGEKVFLECVQDMDHENMFWYRQDPGLGLRLIYFSYDVKMKEKGDIPEGYSVSREKKERFSLILESASTNQTSMYLCASRAEGGNYNEQFFGPGTRLTVL.

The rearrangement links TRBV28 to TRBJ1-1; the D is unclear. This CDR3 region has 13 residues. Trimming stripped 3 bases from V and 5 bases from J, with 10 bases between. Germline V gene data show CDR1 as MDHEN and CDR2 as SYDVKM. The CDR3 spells CASSFWVGTEAFF. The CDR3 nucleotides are TGTGCCAGCAGTTTTTGGGTTGGAACTGAAGCTTTCTTT. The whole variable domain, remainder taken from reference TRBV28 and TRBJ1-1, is DVKVTQSSRYLVKRTGEKVFLECVQDMDHENMFWYRQDPGLGLRLIYFSYDVKMKEKGDIPEGYSVSREKKERFSLILESASTNQTSMYLCASSFWVGTEAFFGQGTRLTVV.

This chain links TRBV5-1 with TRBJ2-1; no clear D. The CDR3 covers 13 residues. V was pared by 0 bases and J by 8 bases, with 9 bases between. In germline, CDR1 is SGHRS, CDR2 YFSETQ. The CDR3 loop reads CASSLDRWDEQFF. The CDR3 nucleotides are TGCGCCAGCAGCTTGGACCGTTGGGATGAGCAGTTCTTC.

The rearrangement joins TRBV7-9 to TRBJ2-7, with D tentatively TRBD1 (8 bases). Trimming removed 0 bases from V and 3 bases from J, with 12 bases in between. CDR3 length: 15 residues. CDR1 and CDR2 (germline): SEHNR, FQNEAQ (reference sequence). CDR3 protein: CASSLASGTGYEQYF. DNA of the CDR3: TGTGCCAGCAGCTTAGCAAGCGGGACAGGCTACGAGCAGTACTTC.

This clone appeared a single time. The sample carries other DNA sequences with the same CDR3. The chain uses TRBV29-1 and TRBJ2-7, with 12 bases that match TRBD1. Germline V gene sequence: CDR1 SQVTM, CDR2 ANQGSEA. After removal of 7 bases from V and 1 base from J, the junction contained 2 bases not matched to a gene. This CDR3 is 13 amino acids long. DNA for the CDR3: TGCAGCGGGGGACAGGGGGCTTCCTACGAGCAGTACTTC. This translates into CSGGQGASYEQYF.

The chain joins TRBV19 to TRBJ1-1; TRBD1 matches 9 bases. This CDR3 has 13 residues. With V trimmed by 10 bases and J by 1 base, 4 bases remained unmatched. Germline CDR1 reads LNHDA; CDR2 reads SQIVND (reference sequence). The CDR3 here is CATGDRANTEAFF. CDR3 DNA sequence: TGTGCCACCGGGGACAGGGCGAACACTGAAGCTTTCTTT.

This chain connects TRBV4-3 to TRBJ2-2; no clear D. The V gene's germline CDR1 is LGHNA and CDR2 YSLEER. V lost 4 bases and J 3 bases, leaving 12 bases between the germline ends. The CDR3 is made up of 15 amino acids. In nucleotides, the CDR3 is TGCGCCAGCAGCCTAGGGCGCTATGACACCGGGGAGCTGTTTTTT. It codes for CASSLGRYDTGELFF.

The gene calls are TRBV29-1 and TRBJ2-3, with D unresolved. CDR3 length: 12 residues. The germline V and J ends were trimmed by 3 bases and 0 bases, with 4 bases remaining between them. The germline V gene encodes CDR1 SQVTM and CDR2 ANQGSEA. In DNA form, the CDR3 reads TGCAGCGTTGACGGGAGCACAGATACGCAGTATTTT. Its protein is CSVDGSTDTQYF.

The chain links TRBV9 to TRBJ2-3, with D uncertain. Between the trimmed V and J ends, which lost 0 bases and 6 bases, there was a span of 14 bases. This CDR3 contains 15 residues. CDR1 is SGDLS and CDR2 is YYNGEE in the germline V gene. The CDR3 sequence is CASSVGAQTPDTQYF. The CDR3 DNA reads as TGTGCCAGCAGCGTAGGGGCCCAGACTCCGGATACGCAGTATTTT.

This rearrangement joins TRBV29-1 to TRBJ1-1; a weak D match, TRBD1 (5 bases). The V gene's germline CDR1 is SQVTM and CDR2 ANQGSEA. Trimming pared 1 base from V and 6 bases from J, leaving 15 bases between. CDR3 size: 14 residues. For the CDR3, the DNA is TGCAGCGTTGAAGTCGGTGGGGGTAGTGCTGAAGCTTTCTTT. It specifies CSVEVGGGSAEAFF.

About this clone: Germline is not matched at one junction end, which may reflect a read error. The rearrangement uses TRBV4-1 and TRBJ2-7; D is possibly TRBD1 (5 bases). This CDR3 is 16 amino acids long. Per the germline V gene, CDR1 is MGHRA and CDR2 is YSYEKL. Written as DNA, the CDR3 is TGCGCCAGCAGCGAAGAATCTCAGGGATCATCCTACGAGCAGTACTTC. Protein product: CASSEESQGSSYEQYF.

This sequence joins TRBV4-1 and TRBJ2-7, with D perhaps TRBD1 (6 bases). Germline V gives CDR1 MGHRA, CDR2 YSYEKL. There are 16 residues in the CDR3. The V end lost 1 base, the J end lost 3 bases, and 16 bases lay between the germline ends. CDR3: CASSQGNRAPNYEQYF. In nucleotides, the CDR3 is TGCGCCAGCAGCCAAGGGAACAGGGCACCTAACTACGAGCAGTACTTC.

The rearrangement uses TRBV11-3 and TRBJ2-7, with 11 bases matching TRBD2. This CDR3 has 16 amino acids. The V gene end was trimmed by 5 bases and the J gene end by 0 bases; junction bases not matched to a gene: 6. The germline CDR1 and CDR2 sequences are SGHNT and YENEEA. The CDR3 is CASSVGGLAASYEQYF. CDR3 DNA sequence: TGTGCCAGCAGCGTAGGGGGACTAGCGGCCTCCTACGAGCAGTACTTC. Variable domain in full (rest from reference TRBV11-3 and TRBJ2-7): EAGVVQSPRYKIIEKKQPVAFWCNPISGHNTLYWYLQNLGQGPELLIRYENEEAVDDSQLPKDRFSAERLKGVDSTLKIQPAELGDSAVYLCASSVGGLAASYEQYFGPGTRLTVT.

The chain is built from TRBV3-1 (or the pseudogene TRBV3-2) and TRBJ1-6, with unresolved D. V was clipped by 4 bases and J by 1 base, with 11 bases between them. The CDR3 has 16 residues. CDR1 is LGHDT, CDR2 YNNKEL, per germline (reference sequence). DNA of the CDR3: TGTGCCAGCAGCCGTCAGTTTTCGTCCTATAATTCACCCCTCCACTTT. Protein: CASSRQFSSYNSPLHF.

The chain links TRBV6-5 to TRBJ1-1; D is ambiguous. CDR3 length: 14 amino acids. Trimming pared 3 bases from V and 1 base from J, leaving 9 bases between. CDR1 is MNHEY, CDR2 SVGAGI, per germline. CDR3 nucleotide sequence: TGTGCCAGCAGTTATGGTATGGGGAACACTGAAGCTTTCTTT. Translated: CASSYGMGNTEAFF.

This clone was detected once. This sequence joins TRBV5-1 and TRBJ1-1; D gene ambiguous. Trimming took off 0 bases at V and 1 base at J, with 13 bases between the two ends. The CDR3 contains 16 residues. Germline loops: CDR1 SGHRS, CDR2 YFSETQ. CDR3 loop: CASSLVAGVRNTEAFF. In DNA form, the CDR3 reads TGCGCCAGCAGCTTGGTTGCCGGGGTCAGGAACACTGAAGCTTTCTTT.

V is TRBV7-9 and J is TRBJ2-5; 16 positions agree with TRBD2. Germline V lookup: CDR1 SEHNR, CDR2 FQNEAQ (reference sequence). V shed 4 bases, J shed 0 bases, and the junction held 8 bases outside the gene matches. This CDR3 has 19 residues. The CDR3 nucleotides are TGTGCCAGCAGCTGGGGGACTAGCGGGAGGGGTCGGTACCAAGAGACCCAGTACTTC. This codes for CASSWGTSGRGRYQETQYF.

The CDR3 bases are TGTGCCTGGACTGATTTAGGGACAGGGTCGAATGGCTACACCTTC. Amino acids: CAWTDLGTGSNGYTF. The chain has TRBV30 and TRBJ1-2, with 9 positions matching TRBD1. After removal of 4 bases from V and 6 bases from J, the junction contained 12 bases not matched to a gene. The CDR3 spans 15 residues. From germline, CDR1 is GTSNPN and CDR2 SVGIG (reference sequence).

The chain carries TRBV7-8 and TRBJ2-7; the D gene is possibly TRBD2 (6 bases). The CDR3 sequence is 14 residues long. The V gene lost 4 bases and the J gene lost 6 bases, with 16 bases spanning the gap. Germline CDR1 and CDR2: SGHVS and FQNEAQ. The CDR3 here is CASSSPGTAFEQYF. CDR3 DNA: TGTGCCAGCAGCTCCCCCGGGACTGCTTTCGAGCAGTACTTC.

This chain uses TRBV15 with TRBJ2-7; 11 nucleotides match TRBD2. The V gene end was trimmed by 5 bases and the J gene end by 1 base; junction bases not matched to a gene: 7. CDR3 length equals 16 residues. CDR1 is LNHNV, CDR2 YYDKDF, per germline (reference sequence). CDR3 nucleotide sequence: TGTGCCACCAGCGGGGCTCTAGCGGGGGGTTCCTACGAGCAGTACTTC. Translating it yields CATSGALAGGSYEQYF.

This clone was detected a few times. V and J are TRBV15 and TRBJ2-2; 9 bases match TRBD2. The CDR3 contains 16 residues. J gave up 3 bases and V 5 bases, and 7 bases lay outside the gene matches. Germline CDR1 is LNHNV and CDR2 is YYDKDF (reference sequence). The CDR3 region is CATSDRRLADTGELFF. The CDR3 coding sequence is TGTGCCACCAGCGACCGTAGACTAGCGGACACCGGGGAGCTGTTTTTT.